The rows below give T cell receptor beta chains drawn from one sample of a study of cytomegalovirus exposure and HLA in healthy donors. The data were produced by immunoSEQ multiplex PCR, yet TCRdb's version contains in-frame clones alone and is incomplete. This table has fewer than 250,000 clones, roughly 80% appearing once. The sequenced material came from PBMCs. The receptors originated from a man aged 35 to 55 in good health and CMV-seronegative. Both conserved end residues are part of each CDR3. A D gene is named only where the DNA matches it firmly. Size values are once, few and many counts, or a class for expanded clones, and some rows have none.

J gene,D gene,V gene,clone size,CDR3 protein,CDR3 DNA
TRBJ1-2,NA,TRBV5-6,NA,CASTNRGSSSGGYTF,TGTGCCAGCACTAACCGAGGGAGTTCTTCAGGAGGCTACACCTTC
TRBJ1-1,TRBD1,TRBV9,NA,CASRPPGGTEAFF,TGTGCCAGCAGGCCCCCAGGGGGCACTGAAGCTTTCTTT
TRBJ2-7,NA,TRBV6-6,NA,CASLSTGELGSYEQYF,TGTGCCAGCTTGTCTACCGGGGAATTAGGCTCCTACGAGCAGTACTTC
TRBJ1-5,NA,TRBV5-6,NA,CASSVSLNQPQHF,TGTGCCAGCAGCGTGAGCCTTAATCAGCCCCAGCATTTT
TRBJ1-2,TRBD1,TRBV27,NA,CASSLGQGVGGYTF,TGTGCCAGCAGTTTGGGACAGGGGGTAGGTGGCTACACCTTC
TRBJ1-2,TRBD1,TRBV2,NA,CASSEDRGSAYGYTF,TGTGCCAGCAGTGAAGACAGGGGATCGGCGTATGGCTACACCTTC
TRBJ2-2,TRBD2,TRBV10-2,NA,CAHSPSGGANTGELFF,TGCGCCCACTCTCCTAGCGGGGGGGCTAACACCGGGGAGCTGTTTTTT
TRBJ2-1,TRBD2,TRBV4-2,once,CASSPRGGNEQFF,TGTGCCAGCAGCCCCCGGGGGGGCAATGAGCAGTTCTTC
TRBJ2-1,NA,TRBV5-4,few,CASSLYASNEQFF,TGTGCCAGCAGCTTGTACGCTAGCAATGAGCAGTTCTTC
TRBJ2-7,TRBD1,TRBV2,few,CASSEGQGRSSYEQYF,TGTGCCAGCAGTGAGGGACAGGGTAGGAGCTCCTACGAGCAGTACTTC
TRBJ1-1,NA,TRBV2,NA,CASTREGGTEAFF,TGTGCCAGCACTAGGGAAGGGGGCACTGAAGCTTTCTTT
TRBJ2-2,NA,TRBV5-1,NA,CASSLARASGELFF,TGCGCCAGCAGCTTGGCCAGGGCGTCCGGGGAGCTGTTTTTT